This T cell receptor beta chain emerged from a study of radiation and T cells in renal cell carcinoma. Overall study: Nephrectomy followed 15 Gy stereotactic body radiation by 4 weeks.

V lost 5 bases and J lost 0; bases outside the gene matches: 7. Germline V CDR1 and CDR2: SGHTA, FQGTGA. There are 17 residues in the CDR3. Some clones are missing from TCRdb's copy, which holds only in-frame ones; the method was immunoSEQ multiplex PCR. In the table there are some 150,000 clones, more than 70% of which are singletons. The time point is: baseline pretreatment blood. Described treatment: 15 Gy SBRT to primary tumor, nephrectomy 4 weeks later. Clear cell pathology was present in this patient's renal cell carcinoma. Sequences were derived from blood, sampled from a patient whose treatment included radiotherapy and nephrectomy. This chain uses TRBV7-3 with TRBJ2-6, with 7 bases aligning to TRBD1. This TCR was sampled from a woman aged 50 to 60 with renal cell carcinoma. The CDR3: CASSATRDSSGANVLTF. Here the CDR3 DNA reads TGTGCCAGCAGCGCCACCCGGGACAGCTCTGGGGCCAACGTCCTGACTTTC.